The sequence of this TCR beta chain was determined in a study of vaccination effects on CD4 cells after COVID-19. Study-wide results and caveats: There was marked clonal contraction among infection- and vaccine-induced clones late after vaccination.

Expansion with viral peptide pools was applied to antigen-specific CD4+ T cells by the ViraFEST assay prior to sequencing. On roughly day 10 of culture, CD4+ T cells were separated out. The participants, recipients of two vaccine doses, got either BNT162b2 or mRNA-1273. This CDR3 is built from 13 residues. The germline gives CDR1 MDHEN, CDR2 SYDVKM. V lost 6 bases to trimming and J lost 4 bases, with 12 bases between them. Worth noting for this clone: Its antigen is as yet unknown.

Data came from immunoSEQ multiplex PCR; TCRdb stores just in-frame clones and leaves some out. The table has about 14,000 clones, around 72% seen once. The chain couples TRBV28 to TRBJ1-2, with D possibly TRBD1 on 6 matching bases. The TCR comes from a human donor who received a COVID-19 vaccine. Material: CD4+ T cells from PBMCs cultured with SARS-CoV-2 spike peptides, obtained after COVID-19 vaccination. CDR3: CASRGTGIYGYTF. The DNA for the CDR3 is TGTGCCAGCAGGGGTACAGGGATCTATGGCTACACCTTC.